This T cell receptor beta chain is drawn from a study of T-cell reconstitution after alpha-beta-depleted transplantation in children. Findings and caveats of the study: Several hundred graft clones that had expanded were reportedly the source of alpha-beta T cells about two months after transplant. Once a year had passed after transplant, T-cell counts and diversity came mostly from newly produced T cells. Some patients' high day-60 TCRbeta diversity was traced to surviving recipient T cells and thymic progenitors.

As it was prepared, the TCRbeta library received unique molecular identifiers. TCRdb independently ran MiXCR on the PCR reads; one entry per CDR3 protein. The table shows under 750,000 distinct CDR3 sequences, with roughly 23% occurring only once. This clonotype was seen only a few times. Antigen specificity is unknown. The sample in question was PBMCs, mostly from graft donor cells, obtained 360 days after TCRalphabeta/CD19-depleted stem cell transplant. This clonotype was sampled from a boy younger than two who had a stem cell transplant for acute myeloid leukemia, so the T cells may come from the graft donor.

DNA for the CDR3: TGTGCCACCAGCAGAGTACGAGGGGGCTCCTACAATGAGCAGTTCTTC. Encoded protein: CATSRVRGGSYNEQFF. The rearrangement uses TRBV15 and TRBJ2-1; the D gene is possibly TRBD1 (6 bases). Trimming took 1 base from V and 0 from J, leaving 10 bases between them. Looked up from germline, CDR1 is LNHNV and CDR2 is YYDKDF (reference sequence). The CDR3 is made up of 16 amino acids.